The present entry profiles one T cell receptor (beta chain) with its context. What it recognizes is unknown. The CDR3 sequence is 14 residues long. V gave up 8 bases and J gave up 4 bases; unmatched junction bases: 8. In germline, CDR1 is MNHNS, CDR2 SASEGT. Sequenced by immunoSEQ multiplex PCR; TCRdb stores in-frame clones only, minus some. The profile covers about 88,000 clones, with 94% appearing a single time and roughly 0.18% taken by the ten largest. These data originate in a study of graft-versus-host responses after intestinal transplantation. The overall study: Anti-thymocyte globulin induction preceded three to four years of tacrolimus and steroid maintenance in all recipients.

The sequencing used unstimulated CD4+ T cells sorted from spleen or lymph node cells, collected before transplant. The J gene is TRBJ1-2, the V gene TRBV6-1, with 9 nucleotides matching TRBD1. The receptor's source is a human donor who was the organ donor for an intestinal transplant. CDR3 amino acids: CASRKTGGSYGYTF. In nucleotides, the CDR3 is TGTGCCAGCCGCAAAACAGGGGGCAGCTATGGCTACACCTTC.